This T cell receptor (beta chain) was found in a study of cytomegalovirus exposure and HLA in healthy donors. Findings of the study overall: Reportedly, a later analysis found an Asian-associated ancestry cluster had fewer N-insertions than the approximately 670-donor mean. A cluster of highly shared sequence variants was likely a sequencing artifact.

On this clone itself: Its antigen is as yet unknown.

Despite likely unrecorded immune exposures, the donors were nominally healthy at the time of sampling. This PCR relied on a set of 60 Vbeta primers and 13 Jbeta primers. The table came from immunoSEQ multiplex PCR; TCRdb's copy has only in-frame clones and leaves some out. The sample lists about 160,000 clones, approximately 85% occurring once. The sample taken for sequencing was PBMCs. This clonotype was sampled from a man aged 50-59 years in good health and CMV-seropositive.

CDR3 nucleotide sequence: TGTGCCTGGACTAGCGGGGGGCGAGATACGCAGTATTTT. Translated, it gives CAWTSGGRDTQYF. The chain recombines TRBV30 with TRBJ2-3, with 11 positions matching TRBD2. Germline-derived CDR1 and CDR2 are GTSNPN and SVGIG (reference sequence). The CDR3 totals 13 residues. J gave up 5 bases and V 4 bases, and 2 bases lay outside the gene matches.